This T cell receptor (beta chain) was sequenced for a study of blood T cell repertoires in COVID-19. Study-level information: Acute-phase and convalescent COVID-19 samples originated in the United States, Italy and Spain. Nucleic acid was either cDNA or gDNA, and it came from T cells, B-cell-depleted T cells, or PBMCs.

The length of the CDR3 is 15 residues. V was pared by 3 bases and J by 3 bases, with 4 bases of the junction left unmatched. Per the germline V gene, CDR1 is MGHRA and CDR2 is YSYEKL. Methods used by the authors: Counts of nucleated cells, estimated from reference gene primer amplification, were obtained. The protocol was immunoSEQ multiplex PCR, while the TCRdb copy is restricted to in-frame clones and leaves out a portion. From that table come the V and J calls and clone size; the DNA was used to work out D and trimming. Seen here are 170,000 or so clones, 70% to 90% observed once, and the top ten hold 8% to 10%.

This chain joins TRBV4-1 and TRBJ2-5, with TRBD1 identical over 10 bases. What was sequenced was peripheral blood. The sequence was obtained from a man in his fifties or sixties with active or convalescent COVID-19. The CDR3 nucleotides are TGCGCCAGCAGCCAGACCGGGACAGGGGAAGAGACCCAGTACTTC. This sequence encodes CASSQTGTGEETQYF.